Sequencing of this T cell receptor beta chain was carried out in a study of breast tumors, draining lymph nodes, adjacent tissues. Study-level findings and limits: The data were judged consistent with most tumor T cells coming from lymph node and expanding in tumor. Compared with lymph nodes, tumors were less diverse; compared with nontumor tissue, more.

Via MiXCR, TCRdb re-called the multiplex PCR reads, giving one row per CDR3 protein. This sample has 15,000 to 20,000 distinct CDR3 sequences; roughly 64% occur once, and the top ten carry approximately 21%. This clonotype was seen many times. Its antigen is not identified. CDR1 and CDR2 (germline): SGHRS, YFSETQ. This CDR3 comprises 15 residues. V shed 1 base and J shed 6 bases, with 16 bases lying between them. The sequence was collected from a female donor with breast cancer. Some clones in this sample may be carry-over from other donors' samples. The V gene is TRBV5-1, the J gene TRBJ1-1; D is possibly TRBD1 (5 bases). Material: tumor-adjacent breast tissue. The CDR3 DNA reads TGCGCCAGCAGCTTGTGGACTGCAACGGGGGCTGAAGCTTTCTTT. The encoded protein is CASSLWTATGAEAFF.